These 18 T cell receptor gamma chains were all obtained from the same sample, sequenced in a study of Vδ1+ human thymocytes. Sequences come from RNA converted to cDNA by reverse transcription. CDR3 amplicons came from multiplex PCR with pooled V-gene forward and constant-region reverse primers. TCRdb reanalyzed the multiplex PCR reads using CATT. The sample records about 36,000 gamma-chain clones, about 19% being singletons. No antigen has been identified for these receptors. Study-level results: In the thymus, TRG and TRD repertoires looked highly polyclonal with Gaussian CDR3 lengths.

The sample comprised Vdelta1+ gamma-delta thymocytes from the thymus. The subset: FACS-sorted CD3+ TCRalphabeta- TCRVdelta1+ TCRVdelta2- thymocytes. Source of these receptors: a girl under three years old who had congenital heart surgery.

The rearrangement joins TRGV5 to TRGJ1 or TRGJ2. The CDR3 totals 14 residues. V lost 0 bases to trimming and J lost 9 bases; unmatched junction nucleotides: 11. Germline loops: CDR1 VINAFY, CDR2 YDVSNSKD. Written as DNA, the CDR3 is TGTGCCACCTGGGACAGGCAGGCGCCGTTTAAGAAACTCTTT. Translated, it gives CATWDRQAPFKKLF.

This clone was picked up a small number of times. This chain connects TRGV4 to TRGJ1 or TRGJ2. CDR1 is EGSTGY and CDR2 is YDSYTSSV in the germline V gene. V dropped 3 bases and J dropped 10; count of bases not matched to a gene: 9. The CDR3 runs to 12 residues. The CDR3 reads CATWDTRGKKLF. Here the CDR3 DNA reads TGTGCCACCTGGGATACGCGGGGGAAGAAACTCTTT.

The rearrangement uses TRGV8 and TRGJ1 or TRGJ2. Germline CDR1 is VENAVY and CDR2 is YDSYNSRV. J lost 2 bases, V lost 4 bases, and 11 bases had no gene match. This CDR3 region has 15 residues. The CDR3 loop is CATWDRPDHYYKKLF. CDR3 DNA: TGTGCCACCTGGGACAGACCCGATCATTATTATAAGAAACTCTTT.

The V and J genes are TRGV2 and TRGJ1 or TRGJ2. The junction had 8 bases not matched to a gene; V was cut back by 0 bases and J by 12 bases. The CDR3 is made up of 12 amino acids. CDR1 EGSNGY and CDR2 YDSYNSKV come from the germline V gene. DNA for the CDR3: TGTGCCACCTGGGACGGGCCAACGGGGAAACTCTTT. Encoded protein: CATWDGPTGKLF.

This clone showed up just a few times. The chain links TRGV4 to TRGJ1 or TRGJ2. Germline-derived CDR1 and CDR2 are EGSTGY and YDSYTSSV. This CDR3 contains 16 residues. The junction had 10 bases not matched to a gene; V was cut back by 1 base and J by 1 base. The CDR3 DNA sequence: TGTGCCACCTGGGATGGCCTGAAGCTTAATTATTATAAGAAACTCTTT. This encodes CATWDGLKLNYYKKLF.

With respect to this clone: Its ends do not fully match the called genes, so a read error is possible. The rearrangement links TRGV9 to TRGJ1 or TRGJ2. CDR1 is GITISATS, CDR2 ISYDGTV, per germline (reference sequence). This CDR3 region has 11 residues. CDR3 in amino acids: CALWEAHKKLF. As DNA, the CDR3 is TGTGCCTTGTGGGAGGCTCATAAAAAACTCTTT.

This clone was recorded a few times. The genes are TRGV4 and TRGJ1 or TRGJ2. With 0 bases clipped from V and 3 bases from J, the junction kept 8 bases outside the gene matches. Germline V CDR1 and CDR2: EGSTGY, YDSYTSSV. The CDR3 is 15 amino acids. CDR3 in amino acids: CATWDGRGSYYKKLF. CDR3 DNA sequence: TGTGCCACCTGGGATGGGCGGGGTAGTTATTATAAGAAACTCTTT.

J is TRGJ1 or TRGJ2 and V is TRGV3. Germline V CDR1 and CDR2: VTNTFY, YDVSTARD (reference sequence). With 3 bases clipped from V and 1 base from J, the junction kept 9 bases outside the gene matches. The CDR3 has 15 amino acids. The CDR3 coding sequence is TGTGCCACCTGGGACGAGCCCCACAATTATTATAAGAAACTCTTT. It is translated as CATWDEPHNYYKKLF.

This clone was detected only a few times. A much larger clonotype is one base distant, so this may be a read error. This chain links TRGV2 with TRGJ1 or TRGJ2. The CDR3 runs 12 residues. Germline V gene data show CDR1 as EGSNGY and CDR2 as YDSYNSKV. Unmatched junction bases numbered 5, after V lost 4 bases and J lost 5 bases. The CDR3 sequence is CATWEGDYKKLF. Here the CDR3 DNA reads TGTGCCACCTGGGAAGGGGATTATAAGAAACTCTTT.

This clone has more than one count but fewer than ten. The chain carries TRGV9 and TRGJP1. Losses at the gene ends were 0 bases for V and 9 bases for J; bases not matched to a gene: 7. Germline CDR1 GITISATS, CDR2 ISYDGTV (reference sequence). This CDR3 is built from 14 residues. The CDR3: CALWEVQGSWFKIF. The CDR3 DNA reads TGTGCCTTGTGGGAGGTGCAAGGAAGTTGGTTCAAGATATTT.

Note on this clone: The sample has other DNA sequences that encode this CDR3 too. The chain has TRGV4 and TRGJP2. Germline CDR1 reads EGSTGY; CDR2 reads YDSYTSSV. The junction had 5 bases not matched to a gene; V was cut back by 5 bases and J by 2 bases. This CDR3 has 14 residues. CDR3 nucleotides: TGTGCCACCTGGGGCCGAAGTAGTGATTGGATCAAGACGTTT. This sequence encodes CATWGRSSDWIKTF.

By share of the sample, this clone is medium-sized (0.01 to 0.1%). Other DNA sequences in this sample translate to the same CDR3. The chain uses TRGV9 and TRGJ1 or TRGJ2. Germline CDR1 GITISATS, CDR2 ISYDGTV (reference sequence). Unmatched junction bases numbered 4, after V lost 0 bases and J lost 5 bases. The CDR3 contains 13 residues. The CDR3 coding sequence is TGTGCCTTGTGGGAGGTGCGGAATTATAAGAAACTCTTT. It yields the protein CALWEVRNYKKLF.

A note on this clone: Other DNA sequences in this specimen translate into the identical CDR3. The chain recombines TRGV8 with TRGJ1 or TRGJ2. The V gene end was trimmed by 3 bases and the J gene end by 6 bases; junction bases not matched to a gene: 5. Per germline, CDR1 VENAVY and CDR2 YDSYNSRV. The CDR3 has 12 amino acids. CDR3 in DNA: TGTGCCACCTGGGATTCAGGTTATAAGAAACTCTTT. Its translation is CATWDSGYKKLF.

This clone was detected a few times. The V and J genes are TRGV2 and TRGJ1 or TRGJ2. The V gene's germline CDR1 is EGSNGY and CDR2 YDSYNSKV. V lost 0 bases and J lost 2; bases outside the gene matches: 7. The CDR3 runs 15 residues. The CDR3 reads CATWDGPRYYYKKLF. The CDR3, as DNA: TGTGCCACCTGGGACGGGCCGAGGTATTATTATAAGAAACTCTTT.

This clone was seen a handful of times. V gene TRGV2 combines with J gene TRGJ1 or TRGJ2. The CDR3 covers 17 residues. CDR1 EGSNGY and CDR2 YDSYNSKV come from the germline V gene. V dropped 0 bases and J dropped 3; count of bases not matched to a gene: 14. The CDR3 bases are TGTGCCACCTGGGACGGGCCCCCCCGAACCATTTATTATAAGAAACTCTTT. It yields the protein CATWDGPPRTIYYKKLF.

This clone ranks as medium-sized. The identical CDR3 is also encoded by other nucleotide sequences in the sample. The chain is built from TRGV9 and TRGJ1 or TRGJ2. With V trimmed by 0 bases and J by 7 bases, 3 bases remained unmatched. Germline V gene sequence: CDR1 GITISATS, CDR2 ISYDGTV (reference sequence). The CDR3 is 12 amino acids. The CDR3 nucleotides are TGTGCCTTGTGGGAGGTGCTCTATAAGAAACTCTTT. Translated: CALWEVLYKKLF.

The chain carries TRGV3 and TRGJ1 or TRGJ2. V lost 2 bases to trimming and J lost 4 bases; unmatched junction nucleotides: 5. Germline V gene sequence: CDR1 VTNTFY, CDR2 YDVSTARD (reference sequence). This CDR3 spans 13 amino acids. In DNA, the CDR3 is TGTGCCACCTGGGACAACATGTATTATAAGAAACTCTTT. It translates to CATWDNMYYKKLF.

This clone was counted a few times. The V and J genes are TRGV9 and TRGJ1 or TRGJ2. V shed 3 bases, J shed 7 bases, and the junction held 6 bases outside the gene matches. The CDR3 extends over 12 amino acids. Per the germline V gene, CDR1 is GITISATS and CDR2 is ISYDGTV (reference sequence). The CDR3 DNA follows: TGTGCCTTGTGGGAGACCTTCTATAAGAAACTCTTT. It yields the protein CALWETFYKKLF.